This T cell receptor beta chain is drawn from a study of T cells in Graves' hyperthyroidism and ophthalmopathy. Regarding the study as a whole: Most clonotypes expanded in thyroid above 0.001 were likewise present in blood.

Absence of ophthalmopathy progression within 18 months defined stable Graves' hyperthyroidism. Each patient was aged 18 to 65 and had newly diagnosed hyperthyroidism of under 2 months' duration. From 8.5 to 10 ml of fresh peripheral blood, PBMCs were isolated. In its sample, this clonotype was seen a few times. Its antigen is unknown. This CDR3 region has 12 residues. Germline CDR1 GTSNPN, CDR2 SVGIG (reference sequence). V gave up 2 bases and J gave up 6 bases, with 10 bases separating them. Amplification yielded TCR beta CDR3 regions, with RNA transcripts as the source. The HTBI primer set served for first-round RT-PCR of the TCR CDR3. Each CDR3 protein is one row after TCRdb ran MiXCR on the multiplex PCR reads. This table holds around 300,000 distinct CDR3 sequences, approximately 15% found once.

Sequencing was done on a sample of blood. The chain links TRBV30 to TRBJ2-5; possibly TRBD1 for D (6 bases). The receptor comes from a woman aged 40 to 49 with Graves' hyperthyroidism. CDR3 sequence reads: CAWSPGEKTQYF. CDR3 DNA sequence: TGTGCCTGGAGTCCAGGGGAAAAGACCCAGTACTTC.